The entry that follows covers one T cell receptor (beta chain) sequence. Germline V gene sequence: CDR1 SNHLY, CDR2 FYNNEI. There are 15 residues in the CDR3. The V and J ends lost 6 bases and 2 bases respectively, with 16 bases between them. Via MiXCR, TCRdb re-called the 5' RACE reads, giving one row per CDR3 protein. Of more than 6,500 distinct CDR3 sequences in the sample, about 3.9% were seen once. This entry is derived from a study of spatial heterogeneity in lung cancer. The wider study: Every unique TCR and UMI combination, on average, appeared more than ten times in raw reads.

The time point is: sample taken at primary tumor resection. Unsorted whole RNA from tumor, nontumor lung or frozen PBMC underwent sequencing. A total of about 73 untreated early-stage non-small cell lung cancer patients served as donors. This chain connects TRBV2 to TRBJ2-5; D is uncertain. The sequencing used normal lung tissue next to the tumor, collected at surgery. The receptor was isolated from a female donor with early-stage non-small cell lung cancer. CDR3 nucleotide sequence: TGTGCCAGCAGAACCCGAGAAGCTGGACAAGAGACCCAGTACTTC. Translation gives CASRTREAGQETQYF. The variable domain in full, with the rest retrieved from reference TRBV2 and TRBJ2-5, is EPEVTQTPSHQVTQMGQEVILRCVPISNHLYFYWYRQILGQKVEFLVSFYNNEISEKSEIFDDQFSVERPDGSNFTLKIRSTKLEDSAMYFCASRTREAGQETQYFGPGTRLLVL.